A single sample is the source of the 22 T cell receptor beta chains below, sequenced in a study of response to subunit inactivated influenza vaccine. TCRdb called the RT-PCR reads again in MiXCR, with one record for every CDR3 protein. The table has roughly 290,000 distinct CDR3 sequences, 21% seen once; the top ten hold roughly a tenth. Sequencing was performed on PBMCs from blood, taken approximately 20 months after vaccination. The source is a man aged 50 to 69 who received an inactivated influenza vaccine.

This clonotype has only a few counts. The chain employs TRBV4-2 and TRBJ1-6; D is uncertain. This CDR3 region has 16 residues. Trimming took off 0 bases at V and 7 bases at J, with 13 bases between the two ends. Germline V gene data show CDR1 as LGHNA and CDR2 as YNFKEQ. CDR3 sequence reads: CASSQDAYSLNSPLHF. The CDR3 nucleotides read TGTGCCAGCAGCCAAGACGCGTACAGCTTAAATTCACCCCTCCACTTT.

The chain uses TRBV10-2 and TRBJ2-4; 10 positions match TRBD1. CDR3 length: 16 amino acids. Germline CDR1 WSHSY, CDR2 SAAADI. Trimming removed 9 bases from V and 3 bases from J; junction bases left unmatched: 11. The CDR3 protein is CASTWERTGGKNIQYF. The CDR3 DNA follows: TGCGCCAGTACCTGGGAAAGGACAGGGGGCAAAAACATTCAGTACTTC.

CDR3 sequence (DNA): TGCAGTGCTAGACTAGCGGGAGGAGAGACCCAGTACTTC. The encoded protein is CSARLAGGETQYF. The chain links TRBV20-1 to TRBJ2-5, with TRBD2 identical over 11 bases. Germline V gene data show CDR1 as DFQATT and CDR2 as SNEGSKA (reference sequence). J lost 4 bases, V lost 2 bases, and 0 bases had no gene match. The CDR3 runs 13 residues.

This clonotype was found a few times. V usage is TRBV6-1 and J usage is TRBJ1-6, with 7 nucleotides matching TRBD1. Germline V gene sequence: CDR1 MNHNS, CDR2 SASEGT. This CDR3 has 17 amino acids. The trim removed 2 bases at V and 2 bases at J, leaving 6 bases unmatched. CDR3 in amino acids: CASSELPTGTYNSPLHF. The CDR3 DNA sequence: TGTGCCAGCAGTGAACTCCCGACAGGGACCTATAATTCACCCCTCCACTTT.

This clonotype appeared a few times. This chain links TRBV5-1 with TRBJ1-1; 7 bases agree with TRBD1. This CDR3 is built from 13 residues. The germline CDR1 and CDR2 sequences are SGHRS and YFSETQ. Germline trimming cut 4 bases from V and 8 bases from J; bases unmatched to any gene: 8. Here the CDR3 DNA reads TGCGCCAGCAGCCGCTCTAGGGGGCGCGAAGCTTTCTTT. Amino acid sequence: CASSRSRGREAFF.

V usage is TRBV7-9 and J usage is TRBJ1-5; a possible D gene is TRBD1 (5 bases). The CDR3 has 16 amino acids. Trimming removed 1 base from V and 4 bases from J, with 14 bases in between. The germline V gene encodes CDR1 SEHNR and CDR2 FQNEAQ (reference sequence). The CDR3: CASSLGGGAPNQPQHF. In DNA, the CDR3 is TGTGCCAGCAGCTTAGGAGGAGGGGCCCCTAATCAGCCCCAGCATTTT.

The chain has TRBV12-3 or TRBV12-4 and TRBJ1-1; 8 nucleotides align to TRBD1. The CDR3 has 14 amino acids. The trim removed 8 bases at V and 0 bases at J, leaving 5 bases unmatched. Here the CDR3 reads CASARTGMNTEAFF. DNA for the CDR3: TGTGCCAGCGCCCGGACAGGGATGAACACTGAAGCTTTCTTT.

The chain recombines TRBV7-2 with TRBJ2-1; no reliable D call. This CDR3 has 16 amino acids. V gave up 2 bases and J gave up 0 bases, with 11 bases separating them. The germline CDR1 and CDR2 sequences are SGHTA and FQGNSA. For the CDR3, the DNA is TGTGCCAGCAGCTTAATGGGCGGTAGCTCCTACAATGAGCAGTTCTTC. This gives the protein CASSLMGGSSYNEQFF.

This clonotype has a count of ten or more. The chain couples TRBV7-2 to TRBJ1-3, with D maybe TRBD1 (5 bases). Germline V CDR1 and CDR2: SGHTA, FQGNSA. The V and J ends lost 2 bases and 4 bases respectively, with 15 bases between them. CDR3 length equals 16 residues. The DNA of the CDR3 is TGTGCCAGCAGCTTACCTCAACCAGGGAGCGGAAACACCATATATTTT. It encodes CASSLPQPGSGNTIYF.

This clonotype was counted a few times. J is TRBJ1-5 and V is TRBV20-1; 8 bases are a match to TRBD1. From germline, CDR1 is DFQATT and CDR2 SNEGSKA (reference sequence). The CDR3 is 17 residues long. V lost 6 bases and J lost 3; bases outside the gene matches: 16. CDR3 DNA sequence: TGCAGTGCCAAAGATATTGAAGGACAGGGTTCCAATCAGCCCCAGCATTTT. Residues: CSAKDIEGQGSNQPQHF.

This clonotype was seen a few times. The J gene is TRBJ1-1, the V gene TRBV9; D is possibly TRBD1 (6 bases). This CDR3 is 15 amino acids long. Germline CDR1 reads SGDLS; CDR2 reads YYNGEE. V was clipped by 0 bases and J by 2 bases, with 11 bases between them. The CDR3 spells CASSVGAGANTEAFF. The DNA of the CDR3 is TGTGCCAGCAGCGTAGGGGCAGGGGCCAACACTGAAGCTTTCTTT.

The chain is built from TRBV6-5 and TRBJ1-2; D is unresolved. With 2 bases removed from V and 2 bases from J, the gap between germline ends came to 6 bases. This CDR3 comprises 13 residues. Germline V gene sequence: CDR1 MNHEY, CDR2 SVGAGI. The CDR3 sequence is CASSYDGNYGYTF. In nucleotides, the CDR3 is TGTGCCAGCAGTTACGACGGGAACTATGGCTACACCTTC.

The chain is built from TRBV1 and TRBJ1-2. TRBV1 is shown as a pseudogene. CDR3 size: 14 residues. CDR3 protein: CTSSQHTENYGYTF. CDR3 in DNA: TGCACCAGCAGCCAACACACAGAAAACTATGGCTACACCTTC.

This clonotype was observed a few times. V is TRBV6-1 and J is TRBJ1-5, with a weak D call TRBD1 (6 bases). This CDR3 spans 15 amino acids. In germline, CDR1 is MNHNS, CDR2 SASEGT. V lost 7 bases and J 6 bases, leaving 19 bases between the germline ends. CDR3 sequence: CASTRGRGAGQPQHF. DNA for the CDR3: TGTGCCAGCACTAGAGGCAGGGGCGCGGGTCAGCCCCAGCATTTT.

This clonotype was counted between two and nine times. The chain is built from TRBV7-2 and TRBJ2-3; tentative D call: TRBD1 (5 bases). Germline CDR1 SGHTA, CDR2 FQGNSA. CDR3 length equals 14 residues. Between the trimmed V and J ends, which lost 2 bases and 10 bases, there was a span of 16 bases. In nucleotides, the CDR3 is TGTGCCAGCAGCTTACGGACATCGCCCGGATCGCAGTATTTT. It is translated as CASSLRTSPGSQYF.

There are a few counts of this clonotype. The chain joins TRBV12-3 or TRBV12-4 to TRBJ2-3; D gene ambiguous. The CDR3 has 11 residues. Trimming removed 6 bases at V and 6 bases at J, with 7 bases between. In DNA, the CDR3 is TGTGCCAGCAGCCGGTGGGATACGCAGTATTTT. This translates into CASSRWDTQYF.

The chain carries TRBV6-1 and TRBJ2-1, with a possible D match to TRBD2 (6 bases). Trimming took 6 bases from V and 0 from J, leaving 18 bases between them. In germline, CDR1 is MNHNS, CDR2 SASEGT. The CDR3 covers 17 residues. This chain's CDR3 is CASRPRTSFYSYNEQFF. The DNA for the CDR3 is TGTGCCAGCAGGCCACGAACTAGCTTCTACTCCTACAATGAGCAGTTCTTC.

The V and J genes are TRBV6-2 or TRBV6-3 and TRBJ2-7; D is uncertain. This CDR3 region has 14 residues. The germline V gene encodes CDR1 MNHEY and CDR2 SVGEGT. With 6 bases removed from V and 3 bases from J, the gap between germline ends came to 15 bases. CDR3 sequence reads: CASSLEPLFYEQYF. CDR3 nucleotide sequence: TGTGCCAGCAGCCTAGAACCACTATTCTACGAGCAGTACTTC.

The chain joins TRBV7-9 to TRBJ1-2, with 8 bases matching TRBD1. Germline values: CDR1 SEHNR, CDR2 FQNEAQ (reference sequence). The CDR3 is 16 residues long. V lost 3 bases and J lost 0; bases outside the gene matches: 6. The CDR3 reads CASSLDRVSSNYGYTF. CDR3 bases: TGTGCCAGCAGCTTGGACAGGGTTTCCTCTAACTATGGCTACACCTTC.

This clonotype was seen a handful of times. The chain has TRBV6-5 and TRBJ1-2; TRBD1 agrees at 9 bases. CDR1 and CDR2 (germline): MNHEY, SVGAGI. Germline trimming cut 0 bases from V and 4 bases from J; bases unmatched to any gene: 6. The CDR3 totals 16 residues. As DNA, the CDR3 is TGTGCCAGCAGTTACTCGAAGGGACAGGGAAGCTATGGCTACACCTTC. Translated, it gives CASSYSKGQGSYGYTF.

CDR3 protein: CASSQDRGNNEQFF. The DNA of the CDR3 is TGTGCCAGCAGCCAAGACAGGGGGAACAATGAGCAGTTCTTC. The rearrangement uses TRBV6-2 or TRBV6-3 and TRBJ2-1; TRBD1 aligns across 9 bases. Germline assignment: CDR1 MNHEY and CDR2 SVGEGT. V dropped 6 bases and J dropped 5; count of bases not matched to a gene: 5. The CDR3 runs 14 residues.

The rearrangement joins TRBV6-5 to TRBJ2-2; D perhaps matches TRBD2 (6 bases). The V end lost 0 bases, the J end lost 2 bases, and 13 bases lay between the germline ends. Germline CDR1 is MNHEY and CDR2 is SVGAGI. The CDR3 is 17 residues long. CDR3 residues: CASSYSSGGPNTGELFF. CDR3 in DNA: TGTGCCAGCAGTTACTCCTCCGGAGGGCCAAACACCGGGGAGCTGTTTTTT.